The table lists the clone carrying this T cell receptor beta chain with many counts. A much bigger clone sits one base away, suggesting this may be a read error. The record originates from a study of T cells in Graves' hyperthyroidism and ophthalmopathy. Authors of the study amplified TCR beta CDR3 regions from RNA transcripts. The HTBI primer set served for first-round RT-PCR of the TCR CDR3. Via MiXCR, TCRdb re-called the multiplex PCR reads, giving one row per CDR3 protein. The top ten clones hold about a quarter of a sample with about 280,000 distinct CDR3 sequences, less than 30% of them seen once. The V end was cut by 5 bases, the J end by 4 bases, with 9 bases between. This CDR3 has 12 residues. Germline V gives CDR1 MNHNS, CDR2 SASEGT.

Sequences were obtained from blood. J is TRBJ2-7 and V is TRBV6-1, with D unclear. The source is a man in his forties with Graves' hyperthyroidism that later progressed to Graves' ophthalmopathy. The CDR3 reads CASSMATYEQYF. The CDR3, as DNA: TGTGCCAGCAGTATGGCAACTTACGAGCAGTACTTC.